Presented here are 30 T cell receptor beta chains from one specimen sequenced in a study of shared clonotypes between healthy human individuals. TCRdb's copy holds only in-frame clones and misses some; the assay was immunoSEQ multiplex PCR. The data show over 1.4 million clones, around 97% seen once. Sequenced material: naive CD4+ T cells sorted from blood. Indicated subset: CD45RA+ positively selected. The receptor set was obtained from a young man in good health.

The V and J genes are TRBV5-1 and TRBJ2-3; a weak D match, TRBD1 (6 bases). CDR3 size: 14 residues. Trimming removed 4 bases at V and 2 bases at J, with 11 bases between. The germline CDR1 and CDR2 sequences are SGHRS and YFSETQ. CDR3 region: CASSSTGPTDTQYF. Written as DNA, the CDR3 is TGCGCCAGCAGCAGCACAGGGCCCACAGATACGCAGTATTTT.

This chain uses TRBV5-1 with TRBJ2-6; maybe TRBD2 (6 bases). The CDR3 is 18 residues long. V was clipped by 4 bases and J by 0 bases, with 17 bases between them. CDR1 is SGHRS and CDR2 is YFSETQ in the germline V gene. This chain's CDR3 is CASSRGGNLRSGANVLTF. CDR3 nucleotide sequence: TGCGCCAGCAGCCGTGGAGGGAACTTGCGCTCTGGGGCCAACGTCCTGACTTTC. Full variable domain (rest looked up from reference TRBV5-1 and TRBJ2-6): KAGVTQTPRYLIKTRGQQVTLSCSPISGHRSVSWYQQTPGQGLQFLFEYFSETQRNKGNFPGRFSGRQFSNSRSEMNVSTLELGDSALYLCASSRGGNLRSGANVLTFGAGSRLTVL.

The V and J genes are TRBV11-3 and TRBJ2-2; D is unclear. The germline V gene has CDR1 SGHNT and CDR2 YENEEA. V was trimmed by 5 bases and J by 4 bases, leaving 8 bases between them. This CDR3 spans 13 amino acids. This chain's CDR3 is CASSPSPTGELFF. CDR3 coding DNA: TGTGCCAGCAGCCCCAGTCCCACCGGGGAGCTGTTTTTT. Complete variable domain (other parts from reference TRBV11-3 and TRBJ2-2): EAGVVQSPRYKIIEKKQPVAFWCNPISGHNTLYWYLQNLGQGPELLIRYENEEAVDDSQLPKDRFSAERLKGVDSTLKIQPAELGDSAVYLCASSPSPTGELFFGEGSRLTVL.

The chain joins TRBV5-1 to TRBJ1-1; 7 bases align to TRBD1. Germline trimming cut 4 bases from V and 6 bases from J; bases unmatched to any gene: 15. CDR3 length: 16 amino acids. In germline, CDR1 is SGHRS, CDR2 YFSETQ. CDR3 coding DNA: TGCGCCAGCAGCGCGAGACAGGGCCTCGGGAGCGCTGAAGCTTTCTTT. Translation gives CASSARQGLGSAEAFF.

The gene calls are TRBV6-1 and TRBJ2-5; 8 nucleotides align to TRBD2. In germline, CDR1 is MNHNS, CDR2 SASEGT. CDR3 length: 13 residues. The V gene end was trimmed by 11 bases and the J gene end by 5 bases; junction bases not matched to a gene: 10. The CDR3 reads CAASRGGRETQYF. The CDR3 bases are TGTGCCGCCTCCCGGGGGGGGAGGGAGACCCAGTACTTC.

This clone was counted a single time. The gene calls are TRBV7-8 and TRBJ1-2, with D uncertain. The V gene's germline CDR1 is SGHVS and CDR2 FQNEAQ. Trimming stripped 5 bases from V and 4 bases from J, with 17 bases between. This CDR3 region has 15 residues. The CDR3, as DNA: TGTGCCAGCAGCCCTGTGGGCGGGAGCGCCTATGGCTACACCTTC. The encoded protein is CASSPVGGSAYGYTF.

The genes are TRBV20-1 and TRBJ2-1; no reliable D call. CDR3 length equals 11 residues. CDR1 and CDR2 (germline): DFQATT, SNEGSKA (reference sequence). Trimming stripped 0 bases from V and 12 bases from J, with 9 bases between. The CDR3 reads CSARDTKGQFF. CDR3 nucleotide sequence: TGCAGTGCTAGAGATACTAAGGGGCAGTTCTTC.

The gene calls are TRBV10-3 and TRBJ1-1; no clear D. Germline values: CDR1 ENHRY, CDR2 SYGVKD. CDR3 size: 15 residues. The ends were cut back, 2 bases at V and 1 base at J, with 11 bases in the middle. CDR3 coding DNA: TGTGCCATCAGTGAGGGGTCGGCGAAGAACACTGAAGCTTTCTTT. The encoded protein is CAISEGSAKNTEAFF.

This rearrangement joins TRBV6-6 to TRBJ2-3; 8 nucleotides agree with TRBD2. V lost 2 bases to trimming and J lost 1 base; unmatched junction nucleotides: 2. This CDR3 has 15 residues. Germline-derived CDR1 and CDR2 are MNHNY and SVGAGI (reference sequence). The CDR3 region is CASSYPGLGTDTQYF. CDR3 coding DNA: TGTGCCAGCAGTTACCCGGGACTAGGCACAGATACGCAGTATTTT.

This sequence joins TRBV11-2 and TRBJ2-1, with D unclear. V was shortened by 2 bases and J by 1 base, with 15 bases between the two germline ends. Germline CDR1 SGHAT, CDR2 FQNNGV. The CDR3 loop spans 17 amino acids. CDR3 loop: CASSLYVGGTSYNEQFF. DNA for the CDR3: TGTGCCAGCAGCTTATATGTCGGCGGAACGTCCTACAATGAGCAGTTCTTC.

The rearrangement links TRBV2 to TRBJ2-5, with TRBD1 identical over 8 bases. The length of the CDR3 is 13 residues. The germline CDR1 and CDR2 sequences are SNHLY and FYNNEI. CDR3 DNA sequence: TGTGTTCGGACAGGGAGCACCCAAGAGACCCAGTACTTC. It yields the protein CVRTGSTQETQYF.

The sample holds one count of this clone. This chain links TRBV18 with TRBJ1-1; tentative D call: TRBD1 (5 bases). The CDR3 totals 16 residues. Germline CDR1 is KGHSH and CDR2 is LQKENI. With 3 bases removed from V and 0 bases from J, the gap between germline ends came to 14 bases. The CDR3 region is CASSPGQGRMNTEAFF. CDR3 nucleotide sequence: TGTGCCAGCTCACCCGGTCAGGGCCGAATGAACACTGAAGCTTTCTTT.

The chain couples TRBV18 to TRBJ2-2, with D unresolved. This CDR3 is built from 13 residues. Germline CDR1 is KGHSH and CDR2 is LQKENI. Trimming took off 6 bases at V and 5 bases at J, with 10 bases between the two ends. In DNA form, the CDR3 reads TGTGCCAGCTCCTCGGACCTTACCGGGGAGCTGTTTTTT. Amino acids: CASSSDLTGELFF.

This chain joins TRBV29-1 and TRBJ2-1; 8 positions agree with TRBD1. Germline CDR1 and CDR2: SQVTM and ANQGSEA. The V and J ends lost 3 bases and 8 bases, in that order; junction bases with no gene match: 6. The CDR3 totals 13 residues. The CDR3 loop reads CSVDTGGIDEQFF. The CDR3 nucleotides are TGCAGCGTTGATACAGGGGGAATAGATGAGCAGTTCTTC.

The chain uses TRBV4-1 and TRBJ2-1, with 8 bases identical to TRBD2. Germline values: CDR1 MGHRA, CDR2 YSYEKL. The V and J ends lost 1 base and 8 bases, in that order; junction bases with no gene match: 19. The CDR3 totals 19 residues. CDR3 in amino acids: CASSQVRLAPELGTHEQFF. Here the CDR3 DNA reads TGCGCCAGCAGCCAAGTTCGACTAGCGCCAGAATTGGGGACGCATGAGCAGTTCTTC.

As to this clone: In the same sample, other DNA sequences code for this CDR3. The chain carries TRBV29-1 and TRBJ2-1, with 8 bases lining up with TRBD1. CDR1 and CDR2 from the germline V gene are SQVTM and ANQGSEA. The CDR3 totals 11 residues. J lost 6 bases, V lost 6 bases, and 1 base had no gene match. CDR3 loop: CSVGTGNEQFF. CDR3 nucleotide sequence: TGCAGCGTCGGGACAGGCAATGAGCAGTTCTTC.

CDR3 coding DNA: TGTGCCAGCAGCTTGGACTACAGGGGTCTCTACGAGCAGTACTTC. The encoded protein is CASSLDYRGLYEQYF. V and J are TRBV7-8 and TRBJ2-7; weak D call: TRBD1 (7 bases). V dropped 3 bases and J dropped 3 bases, with 15 bases sitting between them. Germline V gene sequence: CDR1 SGHVS, CDR2 FQNEAQ. This CDR3 comprises 15 residues. Full variable domain (rest looked up from reference TRBV7-8 and TRBJ2-7): GAGVSQSPRYKVAKRGQDVALRCDPISGHVSLFWYQQALGQGPEFLTYFQNEAQLDKSGLPSDRFFAERPEGSVSTLKIQRTQQEDSAVYLCASSLDYRGLYEQYFGPGTRLTVT.

This sequence joins TRBV7-6 and TRBJ2-7; D remains unclear. V lost 2 bases to trimming and J lost 2 bases, with 19 bases between them. There are 17 residues in the CDR3. Per germline, CDR1 SGHVS and CDR2 FNYEAQ. The CDR3 here is CASSLKGSAVTAYEQYF. The DNA for the CDR3 is TGTGCCAGCAGCTTAAAAGGGTCGGCAGTCACGGCCTACGAGCAGTACTTC.

The V call is TRBV5-1, the J call TRBJ2-7; maybe TRBD1 (5 bases). CDR1 and CDR2 (germline): SGHRS, YFSETQ. This CDR3 is built from 15 residues. The V end lost 2 bases, the J end lost 5 bases, and 17 bases lay between the germline ends. The CDR3 nucleotides read TGCGCCAGCAGCTTATCCCCTCCGCAGGGAAACGAGCAGTACTTC. As protein: CASSLSPPQGNEQYF.

The chain carries TRBV10-1 and TRBJ1-3, with D perhaps TRBD1 (5 bases). V gave up 0 bases and J gave up 0 bases, with 18 bases separating them. The CDR3 covers 19 residues. CDR1 and CDR2 (germline): WNHNN, SYGVQD (reference sequence). Here the CDR3 reads CASSESGVLEELSGNTIYF. DNA of the CDR3: TGCGCCAGCAGTGAGTCGGGGGTCTTGGAGGAGCTCTCTGGAAACACCATATATTTT.

The gene calls are TRBV11-2 and TRBJ2-1, with D maybe TRBD2 (6 bases). V lost 7 bases, J lost 3 bases, and 10 bases lay in between. The CDR3 consists of 13 residues. In germline, CDR1 is SGHAT, CDR2 FQNNGV. CDR3 protein: CASTAGLYNEQFF. Here the CDR3 DNA reads TGTGCCAGCACAGCGGGTCTCTACAATGAGCAGTTCTTC. The full variable domain, its missing parts supplied by reference TRBV11-2 and TRBJ2-1, is EAGVAQSPRYKIIEKRQSVAFWCNPISGHATLYWYQQILGQGPKLLIQFQNNGVVDDSQLPKDRFSAERLKGVDSTLKIQPAKLEDSAVYLCASTAGLYNEQFFGPGTRLTVL.

V gene TRBV6-1 combines with J gene TRBJ2-3; 8 bases align to TRBD1. The germline gives CDR1 MNHNS, CDR2 SASEGT. The CDR3 loop spans 16 amino acids. V lost 0 bases and J lost 0; bases outside the gene matches: 2. In nucleotides, the CDR3 is TGTGCCAGCAGTGAAGCGGACAGGGCGAGCACAGATACGCAGTATTTT. Its protein is CASSEADRASTDTQYF.

This clone was seen only once. V and J are TRBV11-2 and TRBJ2-2; D might be TRBD1 (5 bases). The CDR3 totals 14 residues. The V end was cut by 2 bases, the J end by 5 bases, with 9 bases between. Germline CDR1 is SGHAT and CDR2 is FQNNGV. The CDR3 protein is CASSLRQQTGELFF. The CDR3 coding sequence is TGTGCCAGCAGCTTAAGACAGCAAACCGGGGAGCTGTTTTTT.

The J gene is TRBJ1-1, the V gene TRBV7-2; D call uncertain. Germline loops: CDR1 SGHTA, CDR2 FQGNSA. This CDR3 contains 14 residues. V dropped 2 bases and J dropped 3 bases, with 10 bases sitting between them. The CDR3 sequence: CASSLTPTDTEAFF. The CDR3 nucleotides are TGTGCCAGCAGCTTAACCCCCACGGACACTGAAGCTTTCTTT.

The chain has TRBV28 and TRBJ2-1; D is undetermined. Germline CDR1 MDHEN, CDR2 SYDVKM. Trimming removed 1 base from V and 5 bases from J, with 9 bases in between. The CDR3 runs 14 residues. The CDR3 DNA reads TGTGCCAGCAGTTTATATGTCGGAAACAATGAGCAGTTCTTC. Translation gives CASSLYVGNNEQFF.

This clone appeared a single time. The rearrangement uses TRBV5-5 and TRBJ2-7; D might be TRBD2 (6 bases). Trimming left V 3 bases short and J 0 bases short, with 13 bases between. The germline V gene encodes CDR1 SGHKS and CDR2 YYEKEE (reference sequence). CDR3 size: 15 residues. In DNA, the CDR3 is TGTGCCAGCAGCTCGGGACTTCTGAGCTCCTACGAGCAGTACTTC. Protein sequence: CASSSGLLSSYEQYF.

The genes are TRBV9 and TRBJ1-3; D ambiguous. CDR1 and CDR2 (germline): SGDLS, YYNGEE. This CDR3 is built from 15 residues. Trimming took 0 bases from V and 0 from J, leaving 7 bases between them. CDR3 in DNA: TGTGCCAGCAGCGTAGAGGGAGGCTCTGGAAACACCATATATTTT. This codes for CASSVEGGSGNTIYF.

The genes are TRBV10-1 and TRBJ2-3; TRBD2 agrees at 16 bases. V dropped 6 bases and J dropped 1; count of bases not matched to a gene: 7. This CDR3 contains 18 residues. CDR1 WNHNN and CDR2 SYGVQD come from the germline V gene (reference sequence). In DNA, the CDR3 is TGCGCCAGCAGGGGACTAGCGGGAGGGCCCAGAGGCACAGATACGCAGTATTTT. Its protein product is CASRGLAGGPRGTDTQYF.

The chain carries TRBV10-3 and TRBJ2-1, with 13 nucleotides matching TRBD2. The CDR3 runs to 15 residues. CDR1 and CDR2 from the germline V gene are ENHRY and SYGVKD. The V and J ends lost 6 bases and 7 bases, in that order; junction bases with no gene match: 6. CDR3 coding DNA: TGTGCCATCAGCTCCACTAGCGGGGGGGGGAATGAGCAGTTCTTC. This encodes CAISSTSGGGNEQFF.

Comments on this clone: Germline and junction disagree at one end, which may indicate a read error. Distinct nucleotide sequences in the sample also encode this CDR3. The chain uses TRBV4-3 and TRBJ2-7; D uncertain. The CDR3 runs to 14 residues. CDR1 is LGHNA and CDR2 is YSLEER in the germline V gene. The CDR3 DNA reads as TGCGCCAGCAGCCAAGACAGCTTACCTAACGAACAGTACTTC. This translates into CASSQDSLPNEQYF.